One sample yielded the 28 T cell receptor beta chains listed below, sequenced in a study of identical twins' blood T cells (dated by TCRdb to the early 2010s). Library generation was performed with 5' RACE. Data came from an Illumina Genome Analyzer IIx. In-frame beta chains were kept once TCRdb had trimmed the public reads at Q25 with fastp and called clones with MiXCR. When rows share a CDR3 protein, they turn into one entry using the most common DNA and genes. Recorded for this sample are a few hundred thousand distinct CDR3 sequences; about 28% of them occurred a single time. The ten largest clones take up about 6.1% of the sample. The sample consisted of PBMCs. The source is a woman aged 18-49 years in good health.

In the case of this clonotype: Relative to the germline gene, one junction end is altered; a read error may explain this. The CDR3 protein is CASSELGSWNTEAFF. The CDR3 DNA sequence: TGTGCCAGCAGTGAATTGGGCTCGTGGAACACCGAAGCTTTCTTT. The chain joins TRBV25-1 to TRBJ1-1; D remains ambiguous. This CDR3 has 15 residues. CDR1 and CDR2 from the germline V gene are MGHDK and SYGVNS.

This clonotype was detected many times. The J gene is TRBJ2-2, the V gene TRBV29-1; no reliable D call. Trimming removed 1 base from V and 3 bases from J, with 6 bases in between. The CDR3 totals 13 residues. Germline lookup yields CDR1 SQVTM and CDR2 ANQGSEA. The CDR3 sequence is CSVEVVHTGELFF. The CDR3 DNA sequence: TGCAGCGTTGAAGTCGTCCACACCGGGGAGCTGTTTTTT.

V usage is TRBV2 and J usage is TRBJ2-2; D assignment may be TRBD1 or TRBD2 (5 bases each). Germline-derived CDR1 and CDR2 are SNHLY and FYNNEI. CDR3 length equals 13 residues. The V end was cut by 3 bases, the J end by 12 bases, with 14 bases between. Here the CDR3 DNA reads TGTGCCAGCAGTGATAGGGACGACTCGAAGCTGTTTTTT. Translation gives CASSDRDDSKLFF. Supplemented by reference TRBV2 and TRBJ2-2, the full variable domain reads EPEVTQTPSHQVTQMGQEVILRCVPISNHLYFYWYRQILGQKVEFLVSFYNNEISEKSEIFDDQFSVERPDGSNFTLKIRSTKLEDSAMYFCASSDRDDSKLFFGEGSRLTVL.

CDR3 bases: TGTGCCAGCAGCTTGCTAGCGTACGAGCAGTACTTC. Amino acids: CASSLLAYEQYF. The chain recombines TRBV11-2 with TRBJ2-7; tentatively, D is TRBD2 (6 bases). This CDR3 spans 12 amino acids. Germline loops: CDR1 SGHAT, CDR2 FQNNGV. Trimming pared 3 bases from V and 4 bases from J, leaving 7 bases between.

This sequence joins TRBV5-1 and TRBJ2-3; D call uncertain. CDR1 and CDR2 from the germline V gene are SGHRS and YFSETQ. V was pared by 0 bases and J by 2 bases, with 7 bases between. The CDR3 has 14 amino acids. The DNA of the CDR3 is TGCGCCAGCAGCTTGGAACAGTCCACAGATACGCAGTATTTT. It specifies CASSLEQSTDTQYF. Full variable domain (missing parts from reference TRBV5-1 and TRBJ2-3): KAGVTQTPRYLIKTRGQQVTLSCSPISGHRSVSWYQQTPGQGLQFLFEYFSETQRNKGNFPGRFSGRQFSNSRSEMNVSTLELGDSALYLCASSLEQSTDTQYFGPGTRLTVL.

This clonotype was recorded a few times. V usage is TRBV3-1 and J usage is TRBJ1-2, with D uncertain. Trimming cost V 5 bases and J 4 bases, with 5 bases left between them. The CDR3 is 11 amino acids. Germline V gene sequence: CDR1 LGHDT, CDR2 YNNKEL (reference sequence). The CDR3 is CASSYLYGYTF. As DNA, the CDR3 is TGTGCCAGCAGCTATCTCTATGGCTACACCTTC. The whole variable domain, remainder taken from reference TRBV3-1 and TRBJ1-2, is DTAVSQTPKYLVTQMGNDKSIKCEQNLGHDTMYWYKQDSKKFLKIMFSYNNKELIINETVPNRFSPKSPDKAHLNLHINSLELGDSAVYFCASSYLYGYTFGSGTRLTVV.

This clonotype came up many times. The chain combines TRBV27 with TRBJ1-2, with 8 nucleotides matching TRBD1. The junction had 7 bases not matched to a gene; V was cut back by 0 bases and J by 7 bases. This CDR3 is 15 amino acids long. Germline-derived CDR1 and CDR2 are MNHEY and SMNVEV (reference sequence). The CDR3 coding sequence is TGTGCCAGCAGTTTATCGTGGCCAGGGGGCCTTGGCTACACCTTC. Its translation: CASSLSWPGGLGYTF.

The chain combines TRBV6-5 with TRBJ2-3, with TRBD2 matching over 8 bases. The ends lost 0 bases at V and 5 bases at J; junction bases unmatched: 7. Germline loops: CDR1 MNHEY, CDR2 SVGAGI. The CDR3 covers 16 residues. CDR3 amino acids: CASSYSREGQEDTQYF. In DNA, the CDR3 is TGTGCCAGCAGTTACTCCCGGGAGGGCCAGGAAGATACGCAGTATTTT.

J is TRBJ1-5 and V is TRBV19; unclear D gene. The CDR3 runs to 13 residues. CDR1 and CDR2 from the germline V gene are LNHDA and SQIVND (reference sequence). Trimming stripped 5 bases from V and 5 bases from J, with 10 bases between. The CDR3 reads CASSPQSYQPQHF. CDR3 coding DNA: TGTGCCAGTAGTCCTCAGAGTTATCAGCCCCAGCATTTT.

The gene calls are TRBV6-5 and TRBJ2-7; no reliable D call. The CDR3 is 12 residues long. V was shortened by 9 bases and J by 3 bases, with 12 bases between the two germline ends. Germline CDR1 and CDR2: MNHEY and SVGAGI. CDR3 protein: CASSPWGYEQYF. The CDR3 bases are TGTGCCAGTTCTCCGTGGGGCTACGAGCAGTACTTC.

This clonotype was seen more than once but under ten times. The genes are TRBV29-1 and TRBJ1-5; D is perhaps TRBD1 (5 bases). V lost 4 bases, J lost 5 bases, and 12 bases lay in between. The CDR3 consists of 13 residues. Germline CDR1 reads SQVTM; CDR2 reads ANQGSEA. As DNA, the CDR3 is TGCAGCGTTGCGGGCGGGGGGGATCAGCCCCAGCATTTT. Protein sequence: CSVAGGGDQPQHF.

V usage is TRBV19 and J usage is TRBJ1-1; a possible D gene is TRBD1 (5 bases). The V end was cut by 3 bases, the J end by 8 bases, with 10 bases between. The CDR3 runs to 12 residues. Germline CDR1 is LNHDA and CDR2 is SQIVND (reference sequence). Here the CDR3 DNA reads TGTGCCAGTAGTATGGGGCCAGGGGAAGCTTTCTTT. Protein sequence: CASSMGPGEAFF.

The J gene is TRBJ1-3, the V gene TRBV7-9; no definite D call. Germline V gene sequence: CDR1 SEHNR, CDR2 FQNEAQ (reference sequence). This CDR3 has 16 amino acids. The V gene lost 8 bases and the J gene lost 0 bases, with 17 bases spanning the gap. The CDR3 region is CASARRDPVSGNTIYF. The CDR3 DNA reads TGTGCCAGCGCCAGACGGGATCCTGTCTCTGGAAACACCATATATTTT.

This clonotype has a count of ten or more. This chain connects TRBV5-1 to TRBJ2-2, with D unclear. In germline, CDR1 is SGHRS, CDR2 YFSETQ. Trimming left V 3 bases short and J 7 bases short, with 10 bases between. The CDR3 contains 13 residues. The CDR3 DNA reads as TGCGCCAGCAGCTCCTATAGTCACGGGGAGCTGTTTTTT. It encodes CASSSYSHGELFF.

The rearrangement joins TRBV4-3 to TRBJ2-3, with 7 positions matching TRBD2. The CDR3 sequence is 17 residues long. The V and J ends lost 5 bases and 0 bases, in that order; junction bases with no gene match: 11. The germline gives CDR1 LGHNA, CDR2 YSLEER. CDR3 DNA: TGCGCCAGCAGCTCCTCCGCACTTAGCGGGAGCACAGATACGCAGTATTTT. As protein: CASSSSALSGSTDTQYF.

CDR3 coding DNA: TGTGCCAGCAGCTTGAGGCCCAACTATGGCTACACCTTC. Translated, it gives CASSLRPNYGYTF. The chain has TRBV5-8 and TRBJ1-2; D unclear. Trimming left V 1 base short and J 2 bases short, with 6 bases between. The CDR3 is 13 residues long. Germline assignment: CDR1 SGHTS and CDR2 YDEGEE.

In this sample, this clonotype turned up many times. The chain has TRBV25-1 and TRBJ1-1; TRBD1 agrees at 8 bases. Unmatched junction bases numbered 8, after V lost 11 bases and J lost 3 bases. The CDR3 is 13 amino acids. Germline CDR1 and CDR2: MGHDK and SYGVNS. In DNA form, the CDR3 reads TGTGCCTCCGGGACAGGTGGATACACTGAAGCTTTCTTT. Residues: CASGTGGYTEAFF.

Turning to this clonotype: This may arise from a read error, as a much more abundant clone is one base away. The chain joins TRBV5-5 to TRBJ2-1; TRBD1 is a possible D gene (5 bases). This CDR3 is built from 14 residues. Germline CDR1 SGHKS, CDR2 YYEKEE (reference sequence). CDR3 loop: CASSEEWGYNEQSF. The CDR3 coding sequence is TGTGCCAGCAGCGAGGAATGGGGCTACAATGAGCAGTCCTTC.

The rearrangement joins TRBV20-1 to TRBJ1-1; D is unresolved. In germline, CDR1 is DFQATT, CDR2 SNEGSKA (reference sequence). The V and J ends lost 6 bases and 7 bases respectively, with 15 bases between them. CDR3 size: 12 residues. The CDR3 loop reads CSAYDFSLEAFF. CDR3 in DNA: TGCAGTGCCTATGATTTCAGCCTTGAAGCTTTCTTT.

This CDR3 is CASSSWLAGTHNEQFF. In DNA, the CDR3 is TGTGCCAGCAGCTCCTGGCTAGCGGGGACTCACAATGAGCAGTTCTTC. The chain employs TRBV7-2 and TRBJ2-1, with 9 bases identical to TRBD2. The length of the CDR3 is 16 residues. V was clipped by 4 bases and J by 5 bases; unmatched bases: 9. Germline CDR1 reads SGHTA; CDR2 reads FQGNSA.

To note about this clonotype: The junction differs from germline at one of its ends, possibly a read error. The chain employs TRBV9 and TRBJ1-6; D unclear. CDR3 length: 14 amino acids. Germline CDR1 reads SGDLS; CDR2 reads YYNGEE. This CDR3 reads CVSSVLWEGSPLHF. The CDR3 bases are TGTGTCAGCAGCGTTTTATGGGAAGGGTCACCCCTCCACTTT.

This clonotype was found many times. This chain connects TRBV5-1 to TRBJ1-5; D perhaps matches TRBD1 (6 bases). The germline CDR1 and CDR2 sequences are SGHRS and YFSETQ. Trimming removed 4 bases from V and 0 bases from J, with 23 bases in between. CDR3 length: 19 residues. The CDR3 DNA sequence: TGCGCCAGCAGCCGGTTCAGCCTACCCGGGGGACATAGCAATCAGCCCCAGCATTTT. Translation gives CASSRFSLPGGHSNQPQHF. Drawing the rest from reference TRBV5-1 and TRBJ1-5, the complete variable domain is KAGVTQTPRYLIKTRGQQVTLSCSPISGHRSVSWYQQTPGQGLQFLFEYFSETQRNKGNFPGRFSGRQFSNSRSEMNVSTLELGDSALYLCASSRFSLPGGHSNQPQHFGDGTRLSIL.

The chain joins TRBV12-3 or TRBV12-4 to TRBJ1-2, with D hard to call. CDR3 length: 14 amino acids. V was cut by 6 bases and J by 8 bases, with 19 bases left in between. CDR3 DNA sequence: TGTGCCAGCAGCACCCCTCCGGGTATCTGGGGCTACACCTTC. This codes for CASSTPPGIWGYTF.

J is TRBJ1-6 and V is TRBV2, with unresolved D. The CDR3 covers 12 residues. Germline values: CDR1 SNHLY, CDR2 FYNNEI. Trimming shortened V by 4 bases and J by 7 bases, and 5 bases separated the two germline ends. CDR3 residues: CASSAPNSPLHF. The CDR3 nucleotides are TGTGCCAGCAGTGCCCCCAATTCACCCCTCCACTTT.

The V gene is TRBV20-1, the J gene TRBJ2-2; D gene ambiguous. The V and J ends lost 3 bases and 6 bases respectively, with 11 bases between them. This CDR3 has 13 residues. The germline gives CDR1 DFQATT, CDR2 SNEGSKA (reference sequence). CDR3 protein: CSASRNVPGELFF. The CDR3 nucleotides are TGCAGTGCTAGCCGGAACGTCCCCGGGGAGCTGTTTTTT.

The rearrangement uses TRBV20-1 and TRBJ2-1, with D perhaps matching TRBD1 or TRBD2 (5 bases each). V lost 5 bases and J lost 4, with 15 bases in between. The germline V gene has CDR1 DFQATT and CDR2 SNEGSKA (reference sequence). This CDR3 is 14 amino acids long. The CDR3 DNA sequence: TGCAGTGCTTGGGGACCGCAGCTATACAATGAGCAGTTCTTC. Amino acids: CSAWGPQLYNEQFF.

The chain links TRBV28 to TRBJ1-4, with TRBD1 identical over 9 bases. The CDR3 runs 14 residues. Trimming at V came to 8 bases and at J to 5 bases, leaving 6 bases not matched to a gene. Germline lookup yields CDR1 MDHEN and CDR2 SYDVKM. The CDR3 nucleotides are TGTGCCAGCCGATACAGGGGGCAGAATGAAAAACTGTTTTTT. Translation: CASRYRGQNEKLFF.

The chain couples TRBV19 to TRBJ2-3, with D unresolved. The V gene's germline CDR1 is LNHDA and CDR2 SQIVND (reference sequence). The V end lost 5 bases, the J end lost 3 bases, and 12 bases lay between the germline ends. This CDR3 region has 14 residues. The CDR3 DNA follows: TGTGCCAGTAGTTTCTTCGACTTTACAGATACGCAGTATTTT. It yields the protein CASSFFDFTDTQYF.